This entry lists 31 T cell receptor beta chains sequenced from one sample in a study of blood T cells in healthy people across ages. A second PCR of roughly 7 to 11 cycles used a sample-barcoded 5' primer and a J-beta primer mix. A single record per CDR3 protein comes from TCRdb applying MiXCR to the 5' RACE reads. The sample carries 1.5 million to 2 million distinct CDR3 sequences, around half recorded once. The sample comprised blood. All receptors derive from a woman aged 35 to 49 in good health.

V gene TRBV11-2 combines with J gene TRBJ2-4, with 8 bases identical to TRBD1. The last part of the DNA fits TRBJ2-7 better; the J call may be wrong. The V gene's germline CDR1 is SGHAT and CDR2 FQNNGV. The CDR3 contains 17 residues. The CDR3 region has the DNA TGTGCCAGCAGCCCGGACAGGGCTCGAATATCGATATACGAGCAGTACTTC. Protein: CASSPDRARISIYEQYF.

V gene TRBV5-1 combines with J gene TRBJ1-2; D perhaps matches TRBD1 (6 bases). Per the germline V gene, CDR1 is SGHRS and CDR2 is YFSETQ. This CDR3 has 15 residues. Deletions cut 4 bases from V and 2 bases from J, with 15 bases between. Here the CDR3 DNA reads TGCGCCAGCAGCCCTCGGGGGGGCCAAAACTATGGCTACACCTTC. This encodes CASSPRGGQNYGYTF.

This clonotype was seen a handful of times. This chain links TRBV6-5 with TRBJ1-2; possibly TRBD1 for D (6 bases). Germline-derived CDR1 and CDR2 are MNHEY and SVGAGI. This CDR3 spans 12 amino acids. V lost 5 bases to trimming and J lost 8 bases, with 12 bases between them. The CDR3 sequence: CASSHTGSGYTF. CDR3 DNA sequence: TGTGCCAGCAGTCATACAGGGTCGGGCTACACCTTC.

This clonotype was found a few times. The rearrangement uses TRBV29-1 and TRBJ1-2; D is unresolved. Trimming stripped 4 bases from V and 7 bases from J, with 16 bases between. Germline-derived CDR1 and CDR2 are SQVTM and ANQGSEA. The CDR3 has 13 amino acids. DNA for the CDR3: TGCAGCGTTGTTAATCGGGGAGTCAGTGGCTACACCTTC. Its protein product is CSVVNRGVSGYTF.

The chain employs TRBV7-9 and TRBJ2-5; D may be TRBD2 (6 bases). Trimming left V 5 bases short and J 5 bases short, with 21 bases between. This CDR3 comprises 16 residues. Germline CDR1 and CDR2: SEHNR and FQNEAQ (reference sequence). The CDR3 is CASSPPGSAGRETQYF. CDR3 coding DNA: TGTGCCAGCAGCCCTCCTGGGTCGGCGGGGAGGGAGACCCAGTACTTC.

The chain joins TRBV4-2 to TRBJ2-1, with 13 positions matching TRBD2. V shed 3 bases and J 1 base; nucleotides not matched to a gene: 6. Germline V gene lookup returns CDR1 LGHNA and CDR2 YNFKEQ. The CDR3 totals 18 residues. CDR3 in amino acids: CASSQGTSGAASYNEQFF. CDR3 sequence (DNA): TGTGCCAGCAGCCAGGGGACTAGCGGGGCCGCATCCTACAATGAGCAGTTCTTC.

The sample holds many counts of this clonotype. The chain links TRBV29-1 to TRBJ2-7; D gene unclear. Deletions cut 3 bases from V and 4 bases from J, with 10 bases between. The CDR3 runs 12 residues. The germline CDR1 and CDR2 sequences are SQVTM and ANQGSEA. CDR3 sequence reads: CSVEVGPYEQYF. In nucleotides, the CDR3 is TGCAGCGTTGAGGTCGGGCCGTACGAGCAGTACTTC.

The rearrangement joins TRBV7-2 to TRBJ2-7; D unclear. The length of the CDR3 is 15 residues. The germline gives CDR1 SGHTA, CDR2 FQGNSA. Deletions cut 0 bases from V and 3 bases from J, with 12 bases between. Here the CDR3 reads CASSLAFGGNYEQYF. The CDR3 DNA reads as TGTGCCAGCAGCTTAGCGTTTGGCGGAAACTACGAGCAGTACTTC.

In DNA form, the CDR3 reads TGCAGCGTTGAAATACAGGGCATCAATGAAAAACTGTTTTTT. Translating it yields CSVEIQGINEKLFF. The chain carries TRBV29-1 and TRBJ1-4; possibly TRBD1 for D (6 bases). The ends were cut back, 2 bases at V and 5 bases at J, with 12 bases in the middle. Looked up from germline, CDR1 is SQVTM and CDR2 is ANQGSEA. The CDR3 has 14 residues.

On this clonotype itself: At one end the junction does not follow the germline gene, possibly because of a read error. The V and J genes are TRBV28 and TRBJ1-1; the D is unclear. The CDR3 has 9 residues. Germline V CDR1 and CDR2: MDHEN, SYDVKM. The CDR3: CASGSGSPF. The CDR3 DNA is TGTGCCAGCGGATCCGGGTCCCCCTTT.

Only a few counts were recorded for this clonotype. The CDR3 here is CASREVASGGKETQYF. Written as DNA, the CDR3 is TGTGCCAGCAGGGAGGTGGCTAGCGGGGGTAAGGAGACCCAGTACTTC. V and J are TRBV28 and TRBJ2-5; 10 nucleotides agree with TRBD2. The trim removed 6 bases at V and 5 bases at J, leaving 12 bases unmatched. Germline CDR1 is MDHEN and CDR2 is SYDVKM. The CDR3 totals 16 residues.

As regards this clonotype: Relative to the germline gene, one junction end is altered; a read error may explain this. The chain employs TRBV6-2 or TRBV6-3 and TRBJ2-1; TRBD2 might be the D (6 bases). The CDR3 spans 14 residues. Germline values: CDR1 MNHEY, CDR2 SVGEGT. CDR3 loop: CAGSYGGSSNEQFF. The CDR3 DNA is TGTGCCGGCAGTTACGGGGGATCGAGCAATGAGCAGTTCTTC.

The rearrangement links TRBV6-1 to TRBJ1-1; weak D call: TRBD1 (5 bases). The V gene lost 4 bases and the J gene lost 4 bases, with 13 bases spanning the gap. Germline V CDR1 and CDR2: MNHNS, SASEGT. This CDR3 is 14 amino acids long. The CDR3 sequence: CASSGGGGGTEAFF. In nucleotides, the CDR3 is TGTGCCAGCAGTGGGGGCGGGGGTGGCACTGAAGCTTTCTTT.

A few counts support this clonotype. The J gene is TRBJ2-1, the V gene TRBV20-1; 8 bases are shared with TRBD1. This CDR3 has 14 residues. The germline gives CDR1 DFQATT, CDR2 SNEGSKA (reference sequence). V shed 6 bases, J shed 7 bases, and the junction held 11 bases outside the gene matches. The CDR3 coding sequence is TGCAGTGCCCTGAGCCAGGGGGCATGGAATGAGCAGTTCTTC. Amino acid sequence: CSALSQGAWNEQFF.

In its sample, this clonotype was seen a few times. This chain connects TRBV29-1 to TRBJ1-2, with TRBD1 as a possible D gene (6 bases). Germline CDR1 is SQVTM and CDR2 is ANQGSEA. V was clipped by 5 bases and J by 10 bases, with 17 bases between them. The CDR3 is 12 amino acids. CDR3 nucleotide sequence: TGCAGCGTTCTTCGGACAGTTTTTGACTACACCTTC. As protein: CSVLRTVFDYTF.

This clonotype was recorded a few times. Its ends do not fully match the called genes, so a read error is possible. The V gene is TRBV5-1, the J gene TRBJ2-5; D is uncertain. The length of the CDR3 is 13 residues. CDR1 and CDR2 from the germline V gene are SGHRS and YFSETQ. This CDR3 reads CASSALYQETQYF. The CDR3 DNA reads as TGCGCTAGCAGCGCCCTGTACCAAGAGACCCAGTACTTT.

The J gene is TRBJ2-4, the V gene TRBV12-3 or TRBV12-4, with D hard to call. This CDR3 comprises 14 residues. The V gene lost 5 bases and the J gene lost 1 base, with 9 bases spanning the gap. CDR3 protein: CASSATVAKNIQYF. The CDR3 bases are TGTGCCAGCAGTGCCACAGTGGCCAAAAACATTCAGTACTTC.

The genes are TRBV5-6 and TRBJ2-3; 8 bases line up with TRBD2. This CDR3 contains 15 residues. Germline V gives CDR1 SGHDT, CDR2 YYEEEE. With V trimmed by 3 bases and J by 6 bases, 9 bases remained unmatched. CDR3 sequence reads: CASSYELAGPDTQYF. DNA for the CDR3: TGTGCCAGCAGCTACGAGCTAGCGGGTCCGGATACGCAGTATTTT.

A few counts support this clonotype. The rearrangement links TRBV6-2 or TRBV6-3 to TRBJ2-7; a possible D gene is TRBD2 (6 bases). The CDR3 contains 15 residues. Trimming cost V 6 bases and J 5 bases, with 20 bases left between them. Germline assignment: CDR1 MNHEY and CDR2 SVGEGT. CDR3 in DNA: TGTGCCAGCAGCGCCATAGCGGCCCTAGTCCACGAGCAGTACTTC. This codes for CASSAIAALVHEQYF.

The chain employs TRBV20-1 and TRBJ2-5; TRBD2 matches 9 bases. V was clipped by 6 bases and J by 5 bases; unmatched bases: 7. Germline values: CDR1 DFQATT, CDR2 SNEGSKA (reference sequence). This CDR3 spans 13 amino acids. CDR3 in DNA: TGCAGTGCCCTGGGACTAGCCTTCGAGACCCAGTACTTC. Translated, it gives CSALGLAFETQYF.

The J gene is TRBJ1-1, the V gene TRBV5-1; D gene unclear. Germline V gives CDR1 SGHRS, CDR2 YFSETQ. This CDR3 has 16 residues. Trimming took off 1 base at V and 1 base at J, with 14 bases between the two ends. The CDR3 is CASSLSSEYRNTEAFF. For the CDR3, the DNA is TGCGCCAGCAGCTTGTCTTCTGAGTATAGGAACACTGAAGCTTTCTTT.

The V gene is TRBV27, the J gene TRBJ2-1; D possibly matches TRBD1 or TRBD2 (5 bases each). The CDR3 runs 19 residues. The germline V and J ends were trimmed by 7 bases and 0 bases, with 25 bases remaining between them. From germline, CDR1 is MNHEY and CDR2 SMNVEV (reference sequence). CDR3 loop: CASIGVVRGAEGSYNEQFF. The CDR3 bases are TGTGCCAGCATAGGGGTCGTCCGTGGGGCTGAGGGCTCCTACAATGAGCAGTTCTTC.

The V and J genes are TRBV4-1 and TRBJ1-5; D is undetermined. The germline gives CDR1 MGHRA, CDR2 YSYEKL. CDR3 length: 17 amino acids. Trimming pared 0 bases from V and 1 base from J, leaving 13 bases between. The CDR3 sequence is CASSQDGPPISNQPQHF. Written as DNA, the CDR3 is TGCGCCAGCAGCCAAGATGGCCCCCCCATCAGCAATCAGCCCCAGCATTTT.

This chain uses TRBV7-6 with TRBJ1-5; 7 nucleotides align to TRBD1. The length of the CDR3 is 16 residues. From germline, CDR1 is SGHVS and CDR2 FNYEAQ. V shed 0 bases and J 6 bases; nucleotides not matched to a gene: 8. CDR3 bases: TGTGCCAGCAGCTTAGCCGAACAGGGGCCCGGTCAGCCCCAGCATTTT. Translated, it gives CASSLAEQGPGQPQHF.

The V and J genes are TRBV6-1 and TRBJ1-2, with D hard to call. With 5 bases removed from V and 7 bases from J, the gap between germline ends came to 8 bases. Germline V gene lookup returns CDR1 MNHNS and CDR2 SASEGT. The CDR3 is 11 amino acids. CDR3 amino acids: CASSKHGGYTF. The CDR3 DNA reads TGTGCCAGCAGTAAACACGGTGGCTACACCTTC.

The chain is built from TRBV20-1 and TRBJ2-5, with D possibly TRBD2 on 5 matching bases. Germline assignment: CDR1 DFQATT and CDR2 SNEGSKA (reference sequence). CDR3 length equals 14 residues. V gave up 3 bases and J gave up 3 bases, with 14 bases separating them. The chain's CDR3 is CSASLTDGEETQYF. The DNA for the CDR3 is TGCAGTGCTAGCCTGACGGACGGGGAAGAGACCCAGTACTTC.

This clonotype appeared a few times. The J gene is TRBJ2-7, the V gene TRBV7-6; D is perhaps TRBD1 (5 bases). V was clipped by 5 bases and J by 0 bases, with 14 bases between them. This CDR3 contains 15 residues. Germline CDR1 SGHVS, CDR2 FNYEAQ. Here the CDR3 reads CASSRDSLGSYEQYF. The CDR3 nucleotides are TGTGCCAGCAGCCGCGACAGCTTAGGCTCCTACGAGCAGTACTTC.

CDR3 loop: CASLQSGATDTQYF. The CDR3 DNA sequence: TGTGCCAGCTTACAAAGCGGGGCAACAGATACGCAGTATTTT. The chain uses TRBV2 and TRBJ2-3; 7 bases line up with TRBD2. The V gene end was trimmed by 8 bases and the J gene end by 3 bases; junction bases not matched to a gene: 8. The germline V gene encodes CDR1 SNHLY and CDR2 FYNNEI. The CDR3 totals 14 residues. Variable domain in full (rest from reference TRBV2 and TRBJ2-3): EPEVTQTPSHQVTQMGQEVILRCVPISNHLYFYWYRQILGQKVEFLVSFYNNEISEKSEIFDDQFSVERPDGSNFTLKIRSTKLEDSAMYFCASLQSGATDTQYFGPGTRLTVL.

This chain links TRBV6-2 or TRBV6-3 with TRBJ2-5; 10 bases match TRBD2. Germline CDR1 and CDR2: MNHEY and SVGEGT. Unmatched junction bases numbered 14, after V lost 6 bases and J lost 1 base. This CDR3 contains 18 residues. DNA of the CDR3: TGTGCCAGCAGAATACTCGGCGTACTAGCGGGGCCCCAAGAGACCCAGTACTTC. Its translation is CASRILGVLAGPQETQYF.

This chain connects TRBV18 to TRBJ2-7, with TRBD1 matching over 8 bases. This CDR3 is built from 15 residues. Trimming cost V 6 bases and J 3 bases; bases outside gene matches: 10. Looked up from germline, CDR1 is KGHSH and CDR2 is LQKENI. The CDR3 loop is CASSYNRGDLYEQYF. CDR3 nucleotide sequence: TGTGCCAGCTCGTACAACAGGGGGGATCTCTACGAGCAGTACTTC.

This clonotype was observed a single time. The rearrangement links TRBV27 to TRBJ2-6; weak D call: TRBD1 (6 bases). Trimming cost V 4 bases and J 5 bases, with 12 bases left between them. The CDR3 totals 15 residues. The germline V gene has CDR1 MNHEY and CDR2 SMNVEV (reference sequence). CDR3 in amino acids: CASSSLQGWANVLTF. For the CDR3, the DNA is TGTGCCAGCAGTTCTTTACAGGGTTGGGCCAACGTCCTGACTTTC.